This TCR beta chain was sequenced for a study of blood T cell repertoires in COVID-19. Turning to the study itself: Material from acute and convalescent COVID-19 was sourced from the United States, Italy and Spain. T cells, B-cell-depleted T cells, or PBMCs provided the cDNA or gDNA that served as material.

Per the study methods: It was from reference gene primer amplification that nucleated cell counts were estimated. Data came from immunoSEQ multiplex PCR; TCRdb stores just in-frame clones and leaves some out. D and trimming were read from the DNA, whereas the V and J calls and clone size are those reported in that table. The table records around 160,000 clones, roughly 80% of them present only once. Germline CDR1 and CDR2: SGDLS and YYNGEE. V dropped 3 bases and J dropped 0 bases, with 6 bases sitting between them. The CDR3 contains 13 residues. This clone showed up just a few times. This clonotype originated in a woman aged 80 or over with acute or convalescent COVID-19. Sequences were obtained from peripheral blood. The genes are TRBV9 and TRBJ1-1; tentative D call: TRBD1 (5 bases). The CDR3 reads CASSETVNTEAFF. The CDR3 DNA reads as TGTGCCAGCAGCGAGACAGTGAACACTGAAGCTTTCTTT. The whole variable domain, filled in from reference TRBV9 and TRBJ1-1, reads DSGVTQTPKHLITATGQRVTLRCSPRSGDLSVYWYQQSLDQGLQFLIQYYNGEERAKGNILERFSAQQFPDLHSELNLSSLELGDSALYFCASSETVNTEAFFGQGTRLTVV.